The 17 T cell receptor beta chains reported below all come from one sample, sequenced in a study of vaccination and CD4 T cells after COVID-19. Sequenced with the Oncomine TCR Beta short-read assay was DNA taken from cultured CD4+ T cells. TCRdb ran MiXCR on the PCR reads and lists one entry per CDR3 protein. The profile shows approximately 20,000 distinct CDR3 sequences, roughly half of them singletons. Treatment specified: approximately 9-day PBMC culture with coronavirus spike peptide pools or control peptides (ViraFEST assay). No antigen is known for these receptors. Sequenced: CD4+ T cells from blood, cultured in vitro. These receptors were taken from a human donor who had recovered from COVID-19.

The chain couples TRBV6-1 to TRBJ1-2, with 7 bases fitting TRBD1. The CDR3 is 13 amino acids. V was clipped by 6 bases and J by 7 bases; unmatched bases: 8. Per the germline V gene, CDR1 is MNHNS and CDR2 is SASEGT. CDR3 coding DNA: TGTGCCAGCAGCCCCAGGGGGAGCCCTGGCTACACCTTC. It specifies CASSPRGSPGYTF.

The chain is built from TRBV10-2 and TRBJ1-6, with TRBD1 as a possible D gene (5 bases). V gave up 4 bases and J gave up 10 bases, with 14 bases separating them. The CDR3 is 14 amino acids. Germline V gene lookup returns CDR1 WSHSY and CDR2 SAAADI. The CDR3 spells CASSARQGGSPLHF. For the CDR3, the DNA is TGCGCCAGCAGTGCAAGGCAGGGTGGATCACCCCTCCACTTT.

This clonotype was observed a handful of times. The V and J genes are TRBV10-3 and TRBJ2-7; 12 bases are shared with TRBD2. V lost 7 bases and J lost 6; bases outside the gene matches: 7. CDR3 length equals 14 residues. Germline CDR1 and CDR2: ENHRY and SYGVKD. In nucleotides, the CDR3 is TGTGCCATCAAGACTAGCGGGAGAGGCTCCGAGCAGTACTTC. Its protein product is CAIKTSGRGSEQYF.

Concerning this clonotype itself: Germline is not matched at one junction end, which may reflect a read error. The rearrangement links TRBV11-2 to TRBJ1-6; D ambiguous. CDR3 length equals 15 residues. CDR1 is SGHAT, CDR2 FQNNGV, per germline. The CDR3 nucleotides are TGCGCCAGCAGCCAAGAAAGCTCCTATAATTCACCCCTCCACTTT. As protein: CASSQESSYNSPLHF.

In this sample, this clonotype turned up a few times. The rearrangement links TRBV7-8 to TRBJ2-5; D uncertain. The CDR3 spans 13 residues. The ends were cut back, 3 bases at V and 0 bases at J, with 5 bases in the middle. The germline V gene has CDR1 SGHVS and CDR2 FQNEAQ. CDR3 in DNA: TGTGCCAGCAGCTTGACATACCAAGAGACCCAGTACTTC. As protein: CASSLTYQETQYF.

The chain links TRBV20-1 to TRBJ1-5; D is uncertain. The CDR3 spans 16 residues. Germline loops: CDR1 DFQATT, CDR2 SNEGSKA (reference sequence). The V end lost 0 bases, the J end lost 0 bases, and 12 bases lay between the germline ends. The CDR3 DNA follows: TGCAGTGCTAGAGATCTACGGGTTTATAGCAATCAGCCCCAGCATTTT. Protein sequence: CSARDLRVYSNQPQHF.

The CDR3 nucleotides read TGTGCCAGCAGTCCCGGACAGGTCGGTTATACCAGCTCTGGGGCCAACGTCCTGACTTTC. Its protein product is CASSPGQVGYTSSGANVLTF. The genes are TRBV7-3 and TRBJ2-6; the match to TRBD1 covers 7 bases. The CDR3 sequence is 20 residues long. From germline, CDR1 is SGHTA and CDR2 FQGTGA. V was clipped by 6 bases and J by 0 bases; unmatched bases: 17.

The chain is built from TRBV28 and TRBJ2-7; the D is unclear. This CDR3 is built from 11 residues. Germline V gene data show CDR1 as MDHEN and CDR2 as SYDVKM. V was pared by 10 bases and J by 6 bases, with 13 bases between. The CDR3, as DNA: TGTGCCACCCTCTACGACATCGAGCAGTACTTC. It encodes CATLYDIEQYF. Looking up the rest from reference TRBV28 and TRBJ2-7 gives the full variable domain: DVKVTQSSRYLVKRTGEKVFLECVQDMDHENMFWYRQDPGLGLRLIYFSYDVKMKEKGDIPEGYSVSREKKERFSLILESASTNQTSMYLCATLYDIEQYFGPGTRLTVT.

This clonotype was picked up a small number of times. This chain joins TRBV20-1 and TRBJ1-1; the match to TRBD1 covers 10 bases. The junction had 4 bases not matched to a gene; V was cut back by 3 bases and J by 6 bases. Germline loops: CDR1 DFQATT, CDR2 SNEGSKA (reference sequence). The length of the CDR3 is 13 residues. The CDR3 region is CSASGQGGAEAFF. The CDR3 DNA follows: TGCAGTGCTAGCGGACAGGGGGGCGCTGAAGCTTTCTTT.

This clonotype has only one observation. V gene TRBV20-1 combines with J gene TRBJ1-3; D gene uncertain. The germline V and J ends were trimmed by 0 bases and 4 bases, with 7 bases remaining between them. The CDR3 totals 13 residues. Germline CDR1 reads DFQATT; CDR2 reads SNEGSKA (reference sequence). CDR3 in amino acids: CSARESPGNTIYF. CDR3 in DNA: TGCAGTGCTAGAGAAAGTCCGGGAAACACCATATATTTT.

The V and J genes are TRBV12-3 or TRBV12-4 and TRBJ1-2, with D perhaps matching TRBD1 (5 bases). The length of the CDR3 is 12 residues. V lost 2 bases, J lost 8 bases, and 9 bases lay in between. The CDR3 DNA follows: TGTGCCAGCAGTTTAATGGGGGTCGGCTACACCTTC. Translating it yields CASSLMGVGYTF.

The CDR3 DNA reads TGCAGCGTTGCAACTTTAAGGACAGGGACGACTAACTATGGCTACACCTTC. It yields the protein CSVATLRTGTTNYGYTF. The rearrangement links TRBV29-1 to TRBJ1-2, with TRBD1 matching 8 bases. This CDR3 has 17 amino acids. Germline V lookup: CDR1 SQVTM, CDR2 ANQGSEA. V lost 4 bases and J lost 0; bases outside the gene matches: 13.

Worth noting for this clonotype: Germline and junction disagree at one end, which may indicate a read error. V gene TRBV7-2 combines with J gene TRBJ2-4, with D possibly being TRBD1 (6 bases). The CDR3 is 14 residues long. The germline V gene encodes CDR1 SGHTA and CDR2 FQGNSA. In DNA, the CDR3 is TGCGCCAGCAGCACCGGACAGACTCACAACATTCAGTACTTC. Its translation: CASSTGQTHNIQYF.

The chain carries TRBV2 and TRBJ1-5; 7 bases line up with TRBD1. The CDR3 is 14 amino acids. CDR1 is SNHLY, CDR2 FYNNEI, per germline. The V and J ends lost 6 bases and 4 bases, in that order; junction bases with no gene match: 6. Here the CDR3 DNA reads TGTGCCAGCAGAGCCGGGACAGAGAATCAGCCCCAGCATTTT. Translated, it gives CASRAGTENQPQHF. Together with reference TRBV2 and TRBJ1-5, the CDR3 gives the full variable domain: EPEVTQTPSHQVTQMGQEVILRCVPISNHLYFYWYRQILGQKVEFLVSFYNNEISEKSEIFDDQFSVERPDGSNFTLKIRSTKLEDSAMYFCASRAGTENQPQHFGDGTRLSIL.

The chain joins TRBV12-3 or TRBV12-4 to TRBJ1-6; D is perhaps TRBD1 (5 bases). The CDR3 length is 14 residues. Trimming removed 5 bases from V and 9 bases from J, with 14 bases in between. The DNA of the CDR3 is TGTGCCAGCAGTCCCCCCAGGGCCGTTTCACCCCTCCACTTT. It translates to CASSPPRAVSPLHF.

This clonotype came up a few times. The V call is TRBV19, the J call TRBJ1-5, with 7 nucleotides matching TRBD1. J lost 2 bases, V lost 9 bases, and 7 bases had no gene match. CDR1 is LNHDA and CDR2 is SQIVND in the germline V gene (reference sequence). This CDR3 spans 14 amino acids. The CDR3 protein is CASCEGAGNQPQHF. DNA for the CDR3: TGTGCCAGCTGCGAGGGGGCCGGCAATCAGCCCCAGCATTTT.

This clonotype was counted between two and nine times. The rearrangement uses TRBV20-1 and TRBJ1-5, with D perhaps matching TRBD1 (6 bases). CDR3 length equals 14 residues. Germline CDR1 and CDR2: DFQATT and SNEGSKA (reference sequence). V gave up 5 bases and J gave up 1 base, with 12 bases separating them. The CDR3 sequence is CSALRGGSNQPQHF. For the CDR3, the DNA is TGCAGTGCTCTCAGGGGTGGGAGCAATCAGCCCCAGCATTTT.